A selection of T cell receptor beta chains follows, all from one sample in a study of cytomegalovirus exposure and HLA in healthy donors. Measured with immunoSEQ multiplex PCR; TCRdb has only the in-frame clones, and not every one. The sample lists 100,000 to 150,000 clones, about 68% seen once, with 4% in the top ten. The sample consisted of PBMCs. The origin of the receptors is a man aged 40-55 years in good health and CMV-seropositive. Each CDR3 is given with its conserved first and last residue. Fields, in order: J gene, V gene, CDR3 protein.

J gene: TRBJ1-5; V gene: TRBV2; CDR3 protein: CASSADGVSNQPQHF
J gene: TRBJ2-7; V gene: TRBV25-1; CDR3 protein: CASRPRGGLAAHLYF
J gene: TRBJ2-3; V gene: TRBV5-1; CDR3 protein: CASSLAGTSTDTQYF
J gene: TRBJ2-7; V gene: TRBV10-3; CDR3 protein: CAISESNGINEQYF
J gene: TRBJ2-7; V gene: TRBV7-9; CDR3 protein: CASSRTGDITYEQYF
J gene: TRBJ2-5; V gene: TRBV7-8; CDR3 protein: CASSHPGLDWETQYF
J gene: TRBJ1-2; V gene: TRBV18; CDR3 protein: CASSPNMDRGRRGYTF
J gene: TRBJ2-2; V gene: TRBV19; CDR3 protein: CASSPRGDGELFF
J gene: TRBJ2-5; V gene: TRBV5-1; CDR3 protein: CASTQAGGGGTQYF
J gene: TRBJ2-7; V gene: TRBV10-3; CDR3 protein: CAISERGGPGYEQYF
J gene: TRBJ1-5; V gene: TRBV28; CDR3 protein: CASSLRTGRTLF
J gene: TRBJ2-7; V gene: TRBV14; CDR3 protein: CASSQGGTSYEQYF
J gene: TRBJ2-7; V gene: TRBV11-2; CDR3 protein: CASSLGQYYEQYF
J gene: TRBJ2-3; V gene: TRBV5-1; CDR3 protein: CASSLVGQGSSTDTQYF
J gene: TRBJ2-7; V gene: TRBV5-1; CDR3 protein: CASSLAGGEQYF
J gene: TRBJ2-7; V gene: TRBV29-1; CDR3 protein: CSVASSPSSYEQYF